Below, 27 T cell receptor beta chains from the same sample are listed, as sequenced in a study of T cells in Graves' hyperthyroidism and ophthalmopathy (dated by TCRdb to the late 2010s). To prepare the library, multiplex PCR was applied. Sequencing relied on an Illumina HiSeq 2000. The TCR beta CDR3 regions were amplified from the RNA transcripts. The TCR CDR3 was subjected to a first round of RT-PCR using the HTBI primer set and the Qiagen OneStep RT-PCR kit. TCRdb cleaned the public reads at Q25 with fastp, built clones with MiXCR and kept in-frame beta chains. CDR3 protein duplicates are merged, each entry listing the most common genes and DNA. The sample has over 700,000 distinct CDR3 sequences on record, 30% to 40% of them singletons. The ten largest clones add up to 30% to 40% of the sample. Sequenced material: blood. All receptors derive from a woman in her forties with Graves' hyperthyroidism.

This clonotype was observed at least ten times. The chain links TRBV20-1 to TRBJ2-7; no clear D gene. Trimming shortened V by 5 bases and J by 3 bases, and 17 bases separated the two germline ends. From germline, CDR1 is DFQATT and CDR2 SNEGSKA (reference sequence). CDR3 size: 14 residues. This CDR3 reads CSAPGSSLNYEQYF. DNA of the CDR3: TGCAGTGCTCCCGGGTCCTCCCTCAACTACGAGCAGTACTTC.

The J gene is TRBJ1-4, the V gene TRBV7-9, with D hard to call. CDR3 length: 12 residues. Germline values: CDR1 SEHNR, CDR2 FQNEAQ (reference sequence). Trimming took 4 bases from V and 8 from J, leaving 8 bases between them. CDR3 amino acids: CASSSFREKLFF. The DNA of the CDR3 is TGTGCCAGCAGCTCGTTTCGCGAAAAACTGTTTTTT.

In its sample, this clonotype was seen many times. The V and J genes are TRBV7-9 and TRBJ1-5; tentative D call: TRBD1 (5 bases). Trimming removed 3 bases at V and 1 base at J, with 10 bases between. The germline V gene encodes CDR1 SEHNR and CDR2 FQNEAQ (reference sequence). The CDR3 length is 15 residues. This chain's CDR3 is CASSFNGGSNQPQHF. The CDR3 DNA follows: TGTGCCAGCAGCTTTAACGGGGGGAGCAATCAGCCCCAGCATTTT.

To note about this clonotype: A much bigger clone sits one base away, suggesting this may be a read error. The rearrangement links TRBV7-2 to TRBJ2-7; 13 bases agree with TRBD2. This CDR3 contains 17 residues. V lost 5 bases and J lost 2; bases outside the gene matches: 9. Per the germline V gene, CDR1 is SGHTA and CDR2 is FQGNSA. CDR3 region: CASSPWTSGGPTYEQYF. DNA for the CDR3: TGTGCCAGCAGCCCTTGGACTAGCGGGGGACCTACCTACGAGCAGTACTTC.

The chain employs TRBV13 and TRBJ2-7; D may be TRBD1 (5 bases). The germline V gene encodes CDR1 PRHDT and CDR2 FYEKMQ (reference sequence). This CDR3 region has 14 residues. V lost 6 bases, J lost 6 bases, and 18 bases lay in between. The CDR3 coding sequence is TGTGCCAGCAGGGGGTCGGACACCAACTCCGAGCAGTACTTC. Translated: CASRGSDTNSEQYF.

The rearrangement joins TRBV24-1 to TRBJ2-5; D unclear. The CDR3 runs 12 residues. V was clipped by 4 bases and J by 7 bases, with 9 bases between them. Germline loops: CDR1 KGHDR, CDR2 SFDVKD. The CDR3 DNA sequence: TGTGCCACCAGTGACGCCACTTGGACCCAGTACTTC. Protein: CATSDATWTQYF.

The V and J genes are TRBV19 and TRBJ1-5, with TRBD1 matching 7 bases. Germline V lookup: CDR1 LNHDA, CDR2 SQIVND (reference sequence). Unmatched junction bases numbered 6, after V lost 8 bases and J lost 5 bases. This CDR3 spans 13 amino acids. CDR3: CASVDRDYQPQHF. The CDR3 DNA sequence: TGTGCCAGTGTAGACAGGGATTATCAGCCCCAGCATTTT.

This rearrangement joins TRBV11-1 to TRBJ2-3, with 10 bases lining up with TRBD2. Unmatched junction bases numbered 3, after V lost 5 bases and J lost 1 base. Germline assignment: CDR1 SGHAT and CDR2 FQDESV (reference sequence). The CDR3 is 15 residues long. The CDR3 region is CASSPGTSGTDTQYF. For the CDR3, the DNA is TGTGCCAGCAGCCCCGGGACTAGCGGCACAGATACGCAGTATTTT.

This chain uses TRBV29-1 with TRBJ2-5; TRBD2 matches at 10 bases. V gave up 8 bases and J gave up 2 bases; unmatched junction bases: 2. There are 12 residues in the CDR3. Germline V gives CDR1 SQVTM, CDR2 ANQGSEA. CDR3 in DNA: TGCAGCCAAGCGGGGGGGCAAGAGACCCAGTACTTC. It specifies CSQAGGQETQYF.

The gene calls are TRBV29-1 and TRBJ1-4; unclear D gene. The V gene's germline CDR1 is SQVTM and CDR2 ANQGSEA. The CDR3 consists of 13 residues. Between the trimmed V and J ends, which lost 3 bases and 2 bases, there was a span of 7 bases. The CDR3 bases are TGCAGCGTTGACGACGGGACTAATGAAAAACTGTTTTTT. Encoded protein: CSVDDGTNEKLFF.

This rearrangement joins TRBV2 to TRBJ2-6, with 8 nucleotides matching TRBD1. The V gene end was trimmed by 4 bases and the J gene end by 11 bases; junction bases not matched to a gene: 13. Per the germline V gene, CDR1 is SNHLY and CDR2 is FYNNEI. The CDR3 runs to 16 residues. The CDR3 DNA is TGTGCCAGCAGTGCGGGACAGGAGGCCCAAGGTGACGTCCTGACTTTC. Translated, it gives CASSAGQEAQGDVLTF.

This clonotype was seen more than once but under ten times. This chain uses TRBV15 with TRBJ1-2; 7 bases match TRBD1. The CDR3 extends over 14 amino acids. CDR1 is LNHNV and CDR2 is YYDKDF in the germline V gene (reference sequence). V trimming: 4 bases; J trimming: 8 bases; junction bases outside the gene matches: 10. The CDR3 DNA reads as TGTGCCACCAGCAAAGGACAGGAGTTCCACGGCTACACCTTC. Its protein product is CATSKGQEFHGYTF.

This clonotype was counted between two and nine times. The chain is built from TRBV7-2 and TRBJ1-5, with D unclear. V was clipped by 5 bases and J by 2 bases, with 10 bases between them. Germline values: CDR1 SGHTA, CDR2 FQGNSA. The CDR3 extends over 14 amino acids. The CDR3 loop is CASSIWLGNQPQHF. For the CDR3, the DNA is TGTGCCAGCAGCATTTGGTTGGGCAATCAGCCCCAGCATTTT.

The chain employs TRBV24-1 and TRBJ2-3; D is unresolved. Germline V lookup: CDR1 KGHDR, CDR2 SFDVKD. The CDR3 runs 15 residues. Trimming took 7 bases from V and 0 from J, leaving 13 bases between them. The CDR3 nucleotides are TGTGCCACCAGCGACGACACCCCTAGCACAGATACGCAGTATTTT. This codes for CATSDDTPSTDTQYF.

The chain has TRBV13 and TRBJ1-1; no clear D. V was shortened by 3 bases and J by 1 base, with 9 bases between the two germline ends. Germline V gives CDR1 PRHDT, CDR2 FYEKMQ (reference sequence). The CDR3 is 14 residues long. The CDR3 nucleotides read TGTGCCAGCAGCTTTATGGGAAGGAACACTGAAGCTTTCTTT. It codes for CASSFMGRNTEAFF.

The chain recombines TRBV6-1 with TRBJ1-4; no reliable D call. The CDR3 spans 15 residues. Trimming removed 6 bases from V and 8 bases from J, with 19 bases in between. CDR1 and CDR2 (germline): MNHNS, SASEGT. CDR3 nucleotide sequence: TGTGCCAGCAGGGCTGCGGCGCAAGGGTCCGAAAAACTGTTTTTT. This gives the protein CASRAAAQGSEKLFF.

Here the CDR3 DNA reads TGTGCCAGCAGCTTAAGGGACAAGCAGAACTATGGCTACACCTTC. It translates to CASSLRDKQNYGYTF. The V and J genes are TRBV7-9 and TRBJ1-2; possibly TRBD1 for D (6 bases). CDR1 and CDR2 (germline): SEHNR, FQNEAQ (reference sequence). V was trimmed by 2 bases and J by 2 bases, leaving 12 bases between them. The CDR3 covers 15 residues.

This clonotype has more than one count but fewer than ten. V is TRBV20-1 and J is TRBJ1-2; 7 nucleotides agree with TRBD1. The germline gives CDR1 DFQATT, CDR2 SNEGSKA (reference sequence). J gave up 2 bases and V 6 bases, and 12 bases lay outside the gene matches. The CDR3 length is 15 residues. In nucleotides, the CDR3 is TGCAGTGCATCAAGGACAGGACTATCCAACTATGGCTACACCTTC. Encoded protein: CSASRTGLSNYGYTF.

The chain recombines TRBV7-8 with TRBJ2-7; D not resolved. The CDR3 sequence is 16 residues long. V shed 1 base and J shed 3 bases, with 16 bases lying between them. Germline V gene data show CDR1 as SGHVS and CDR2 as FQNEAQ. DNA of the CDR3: TGTGCCAGCAGCTTAGTGGGGTATGGACGGAACTACGAGCAGTACTTC. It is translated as CASSLVGYGRNYEQYF. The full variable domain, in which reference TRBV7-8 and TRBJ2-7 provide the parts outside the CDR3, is GAGVSQSPRYKVAKRGQDVALRCDPISGHVSLFWYQQALGQGPEFLTYFQNEAQLDKSGLPSDRFFAERPEGSVSTLKIQRTQQEDSAVYLCASSLVGYGRNYEQYFGPGTRLTVT.

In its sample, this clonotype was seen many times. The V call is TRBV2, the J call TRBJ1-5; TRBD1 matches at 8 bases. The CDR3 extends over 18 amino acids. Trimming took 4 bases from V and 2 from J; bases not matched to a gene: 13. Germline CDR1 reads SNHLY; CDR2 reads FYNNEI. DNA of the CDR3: TGTGCCAGCAGTGTTCCCAGGGGGCGCTTGATAGGCAATCAGCCCCAGCATTTT. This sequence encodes CASSVPRGRLIGNQPQHF.

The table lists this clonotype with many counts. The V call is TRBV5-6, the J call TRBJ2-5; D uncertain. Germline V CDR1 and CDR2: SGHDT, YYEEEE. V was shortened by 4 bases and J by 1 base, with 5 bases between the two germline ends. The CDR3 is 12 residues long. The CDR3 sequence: CASSGPQETQYF. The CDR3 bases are TGTGCCAGCAGCGGGCCCCAAGAGACCCAGTACTTC.

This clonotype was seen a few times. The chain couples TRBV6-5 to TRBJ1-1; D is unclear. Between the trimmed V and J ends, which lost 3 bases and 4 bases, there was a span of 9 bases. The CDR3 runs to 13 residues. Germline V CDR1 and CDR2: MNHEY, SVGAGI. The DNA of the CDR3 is TGTGCCAGCAGTTATGGAGACGGCACTGAAGCTTTCTTT. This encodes CASSYGDGTEAFF.

This CDR3 is CASSRLSTGLWEQYF. CDR3 nucleotide sequence: TGTGCCAGCAGCCGCTTAAGTACAGGGCTATGGGAGCAGTACTTC. The chain uses TRBV7-9 and TRBJ2-7; possible D gene TRBD1, 6 bases. The germline CDR1 and CDR2 sequences are SEHNR and FQNEAQ (reference sequence). V lost 5 bases to trimming and J lost 7 bases, with 21 bases between them. The CDR3 contains 15 residues. Full variable domain (rest looked up from reference TRBV7-9 and TRBJ2-7): DTGVSQNPRHKITKRGQNVTFRCDPISEHNRLYWYRQTLGQGPEFLTYFQNEAQLEKSRLLSDRFSAERPKGSFSTLEIQRTEQGDSAMYLCASSRLSTGLWEQYFGPGTRLTVT.

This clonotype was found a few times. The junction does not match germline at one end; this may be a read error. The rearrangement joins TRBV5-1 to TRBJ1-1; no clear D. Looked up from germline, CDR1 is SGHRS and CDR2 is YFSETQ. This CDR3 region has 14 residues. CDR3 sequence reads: CASSPGPLLAEAFF. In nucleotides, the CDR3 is TGTGCCAGCAGCCCGGGCCCCCTTCTGGCTGAAGCTTTCTTT.

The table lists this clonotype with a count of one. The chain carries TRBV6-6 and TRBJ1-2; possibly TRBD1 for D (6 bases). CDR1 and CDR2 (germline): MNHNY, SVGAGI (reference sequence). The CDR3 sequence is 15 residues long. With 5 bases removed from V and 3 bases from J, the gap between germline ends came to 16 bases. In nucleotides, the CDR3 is TGTGCCAGCAGTGGGGCTCTGGGGGCGGACTATGGCTACACCTTC. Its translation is CASSGALGADYGYTF.

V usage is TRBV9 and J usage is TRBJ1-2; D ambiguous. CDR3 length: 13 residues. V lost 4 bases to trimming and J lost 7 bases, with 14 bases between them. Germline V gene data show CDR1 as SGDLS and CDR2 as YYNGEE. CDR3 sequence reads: CASSQGRPSGYTF. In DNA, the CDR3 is TGTGCCAGCAGCCAAGGTCGGCCCTCTGGCTACACCTTC. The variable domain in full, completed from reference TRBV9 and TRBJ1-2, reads DSGVTQTPKHLITATGQRVTLRCSPRSGDLSVYWYQQSLDQGLQFLIQYYNGEERAKGNILERFSAQQFPDLHSELNLSSLELGDSALYFCASSQGRPSGYTFGSGTRLTVV.

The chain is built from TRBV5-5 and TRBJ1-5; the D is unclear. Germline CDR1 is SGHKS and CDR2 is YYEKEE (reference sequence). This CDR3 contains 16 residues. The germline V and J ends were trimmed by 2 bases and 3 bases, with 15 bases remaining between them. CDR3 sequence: CASSLNSVAHNQPQHF. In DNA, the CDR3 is TGTGCCAGCAGCTTAAATTCCGTAGCCCACAATCAGCCCCAGCATTTT.